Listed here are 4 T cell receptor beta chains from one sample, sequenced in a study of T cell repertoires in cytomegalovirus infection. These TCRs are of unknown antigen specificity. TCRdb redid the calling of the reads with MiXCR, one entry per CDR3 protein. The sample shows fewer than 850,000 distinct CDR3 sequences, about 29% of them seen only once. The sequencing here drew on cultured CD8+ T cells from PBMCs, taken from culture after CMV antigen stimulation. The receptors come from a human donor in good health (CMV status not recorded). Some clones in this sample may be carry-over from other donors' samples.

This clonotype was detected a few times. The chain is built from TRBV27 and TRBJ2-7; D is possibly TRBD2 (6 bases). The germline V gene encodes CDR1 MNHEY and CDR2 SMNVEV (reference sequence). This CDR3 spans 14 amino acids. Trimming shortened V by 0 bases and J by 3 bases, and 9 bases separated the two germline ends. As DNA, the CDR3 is TGTGCCAGCAGTTTATCTGGGGGGATCTACGAGCAGTACTTC. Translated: CASSLSGGIYEQYF.

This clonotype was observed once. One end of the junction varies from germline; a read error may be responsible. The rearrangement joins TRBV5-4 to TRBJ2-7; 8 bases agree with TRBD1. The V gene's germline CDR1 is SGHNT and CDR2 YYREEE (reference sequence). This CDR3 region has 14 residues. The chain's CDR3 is CTSSSLDRGDEQYF. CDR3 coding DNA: TGTACCAGCAGCTCTCTAGACAGGGGAGACGAGCAGTACTTC.

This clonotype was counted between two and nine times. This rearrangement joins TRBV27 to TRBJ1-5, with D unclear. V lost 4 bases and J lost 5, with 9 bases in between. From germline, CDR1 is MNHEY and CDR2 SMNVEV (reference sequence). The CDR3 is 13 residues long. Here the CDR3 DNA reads TGTGCCAGCAGTTGGGCGATAGATCAGCCCCAGCATTTT. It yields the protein CASSWAIDQPQHF.

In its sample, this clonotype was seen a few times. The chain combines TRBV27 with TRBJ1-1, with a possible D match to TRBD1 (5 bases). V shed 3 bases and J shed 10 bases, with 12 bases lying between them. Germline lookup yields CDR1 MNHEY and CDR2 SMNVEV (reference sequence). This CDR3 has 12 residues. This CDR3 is CASSFGTERAFF. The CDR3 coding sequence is TGTGCCAGCAGTTTTGGGACCGAAAGAGCTTTCTTT.